A single sample gave rise to the 8 T cell receptor beta chains below, sequenced in a study of T cell responses to AZD1222 COVID-19 vaccine. Method: immunoSEQ multiplex PCR; TCRdb's copy keeps in-frame clones and lacks some. The sample shows some 190,000 clones, 88% of them seen only once. The specimen was peripheral blood, collected on day 0 of AZD1222 vaccination. The receptor source for this set is an adult in good health.

The J gene is TRBJ1-2, the V gene TRBV7-8, with 8 bases matching TRBD1. The CDR3 extends over 18 amino acids. The germline V gene has CDR1 SGHVS and CDR2 FQNEAQ. The V gene end was trimmed by 1 base and the J gene end by 4 bases; junction bases not matched to a gene: 14. This chain's CDR3 is CASSLGPEGRGRFYGYTF. CDR3 sequence (DNA): TGTGCCAGCAGCTTAGGACCTGAGGGCAGGGGGCGCTTCTATGGCTACACCTTC.

The chain is built from TRBV18 and TRBJ1-1, with a possible D match to TRBD1 (6 bases). Germline V gives CDR1 KGHSH, CDR2 LQKENI. With 2 bases removed from V and 8 bases from J, the gap between germline ends came to 15 bases. This CDR3 spans 14 amino acids. The CDR3 is CASSPRKGDIEAFF. In DNA, the CDR3 is TGTGCCAGCTCACCAAGGAAGGGGGACATAGAAGCTTTCTTT.

This clone was counted a single time. V is TRBV5-1 and J is TRBJ1-4, with TRBD1 matching 10 bases. Germline values: CDR1 SGHRS, CDR2 YFSETQ. V dropped 5 bases and J dropped 6; count of bases not matched to a gene: 10. The CDR3 extends over 16 amino acids. CDR3 nucleotides: TGCGCCAGCAGACCCCGAGGCGGGACAGGGGATGAAAAACTGTTTTTT. It specifies CASRPRGGTGDEKLFF.

The chain employs TRBV7-9 and TRBJ1-1; TRBD1 might be the D (5 bases). The CDR3 sequence is 15 residues long. Looked up from germline, CDR1 is SEHNR and CDR2 is FQNEAQ (reference sequence). Trimming left V 1 base short and J 6 bases short, with 15 bases between. The CDR3 here is CASSLVQGESAEAFF. In DNA form, the CDR3 reads TGTGCCAGCAGCTTAGTCCAGGGAGAGTCGGCTGAAGCTTTCTTT.

The chain carries TRBV7-9 and TRBJ1-2; the D is unclear. Germline values: CDR1 SEHNR, CDR2 FQNEAQ (reference sequence). Trimming pared 5 bases from V and 8 bases from J, leaving 15 bases between. This CDR3 comprises 13 residues. This chain's CDR3 is CASSHPGAAGYTF. The DNA for the CDR3 is TGTGCCAGCAGCCATCCCGGCGCCGCCGGCTACACCTTC.

The CDR3 spells CASSQEAGWDEKLFF. CDR3 coding DNA: TGCGCCAGCAGCCAAGAGGCGGGGTGGGATGAAAAACTGTTTTTT. The chain carries TRBV4-3 and TRBJ1-4; no definite D call. CDR1 and CDR2 (germline): LGHNA, YSLEER. Trimming cost V 0 bases and J 6 bases, with 11 bases left between them. CDR3 length: 15 residues.

This chain uses TRBV5-1 with TRBJ2-3, with 8 bases fitting TRBD2. The CDR3 length is 17 residues. Germline values: CDR1 SGHRS, CDR2 YFSETQ. With 4 bases clipped from V and 6 bases from J, the junction kept 16 bases outside the gene matches. CDR3 loop: CASSPLFKAGDLDTQYF. The CDR3 DNA reads as TGCGCCAGCAGCCCCCTTTTTAAAGCGGGGGACCTTGATACGCAGTATTTT.

This clone was picked up a small number of times. V is TRBV2 and J is TRBJ1-1; D unresolved. The V and J ends lost 8 bases and 0 bases respectively, with 10 bases between them. Germline V gene data show CDR1 as SNHLY and CDR2 as FYNNEI. The length of the CDR3 is 13 residues. The CDR3 nucleotides are TGTGCCAGCGTTCGAGTGATGAACACTGAAGCTTTCTTT. Its translation is CASVRVMNTEAFF.